This TCR beta chain came from a study of T cells in Graves' hyperthyroidism and ophthalmopathy. Overall study findings and caveats: Peripheral blood also featured most of the thyroid clonotypes expanded above 0.001.

RNA transcripts yielded amplified TCR beta CDR3 regions. The HTBI primer set was used in a first-round RT-PCR of the TCR CDR3. TCRdb called the multiplex PCR reads again in MiXCR, with one record for every CDR3 protein. The table lists a few hundred thousand distinct CDR3 sequences, around 16% of them singletons. As concerns this clonotype: As yet, its antigen is unknown. A read error is possible here, since a much larger clone lies one base away.

The sample consisted of blood. This clonotype originated in a woman aged 25 to 39 with Graves' hyperthyroidism.

CDR3 DNA sequence: TGCGCCAGCAGCTTGGAACACAATGAGCAGTTCTTC. This codes for CASSLEHNEQFF. The genes are TRBV5-1 and TRBJ2-1, with unresolved D. The CDR3 has 12 residues. Germline V lookup: CDR1 SGHRS, CDR2 YFSETQ. With 0 bases removed from V and 5 bases from J, the gap between germline ends came to 3 bases.